This TCR beta chain appears in the sequencing data of a study of OX40 agonist ivuxolimab in advanced cancers. Findings and caveats of the study: Averaging showed that CD8+ T cells had more expanded clones than CD4+ did. Patients with a partial response at 0.1-3.0 mg/kg had among the lowest clonal expansion.

Sequenced by immunoSEQ multiplex PCR; TCRdb stores in-frame clones only, minus some. The sample lists about 54,000 clones; 85% to 95% were seen once. This CDR3 has 15 amino acids. V lost 7 bases and J lost 3, with 16 bases in between. Germline values: CDR1 LNHDA, CDR2 SQIVND (reference sequence). To note about this clone: Its matching antigen is unknown.

This TCR came from an adult with an advanced solid tumor such as melanoma, head and neck, liver or kidney cancer. This chain links TRBV19 with TRBJ2-1; D ambiguous. Sequences were derived from CD4+ or CD8+ T cells sorted from blood, sampled in a trial of the OX40 agonist ivuxolimab. CDR3: CASTARNQHYNEQFF. The CDR3 nucleotides are TGTGCCAGTACCGCACGGAATCAACACTACAATGAGCAGTTCTTC.